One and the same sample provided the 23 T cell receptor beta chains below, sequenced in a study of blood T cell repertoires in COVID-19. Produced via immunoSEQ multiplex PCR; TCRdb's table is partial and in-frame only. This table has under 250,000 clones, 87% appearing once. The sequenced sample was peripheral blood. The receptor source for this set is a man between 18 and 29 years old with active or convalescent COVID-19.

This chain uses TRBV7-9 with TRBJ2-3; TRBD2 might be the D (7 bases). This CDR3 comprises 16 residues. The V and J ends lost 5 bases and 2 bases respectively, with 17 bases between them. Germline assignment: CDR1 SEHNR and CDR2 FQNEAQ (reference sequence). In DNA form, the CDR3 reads TGTGCCAGCAGCCCCCGGGGGGCGGTAGCCACAGATACGCAGTATTTT. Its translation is CASSPRGAVATDTQYF.

The CDR3 spells CASRSGTAAEKLFF. The CDR3 DNA follows: TGTGCCAGCAGGTCCGGGACAGCGGCTGAAAAACTGTTTTTT. The rearrangement links TRBV6-5 to TRBJ1-4, with 7 bases lining up with TRBD1. CDR3 size: 14 residues. In germline, CDR1 is MNHEY, CDR2 SVGAGI. The trim removed 6 bases at V and 7 bases at J, leaving 8 bases unmatched.

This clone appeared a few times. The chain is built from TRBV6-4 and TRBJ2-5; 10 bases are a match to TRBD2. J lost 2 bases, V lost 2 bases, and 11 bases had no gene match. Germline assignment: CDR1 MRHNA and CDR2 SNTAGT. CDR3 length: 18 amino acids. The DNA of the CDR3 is TGTGCCAGCAGTGACACAGCGGGAGGGCCTCTGGGGCAAGAGACCCAGTACTTC. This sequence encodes CASSDTAGGPLGQETQYF.

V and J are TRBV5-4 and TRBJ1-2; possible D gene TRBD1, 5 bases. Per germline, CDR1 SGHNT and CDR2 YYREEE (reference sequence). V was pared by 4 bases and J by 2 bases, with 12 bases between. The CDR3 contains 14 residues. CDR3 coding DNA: TGTGCCAGCAGCGCACAACAGGTGAACTATGGCTACACCTTC. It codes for CASSAQQVNYGYTF.

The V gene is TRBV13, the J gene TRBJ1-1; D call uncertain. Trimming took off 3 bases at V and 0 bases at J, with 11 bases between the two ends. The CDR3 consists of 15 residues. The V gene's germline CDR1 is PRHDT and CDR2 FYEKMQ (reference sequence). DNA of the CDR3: TGTGCCAGCAGCTTCCAGGCCCACATGAACACTGAAGCTTTCTTT. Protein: CASSFQAHMNTEAFF.

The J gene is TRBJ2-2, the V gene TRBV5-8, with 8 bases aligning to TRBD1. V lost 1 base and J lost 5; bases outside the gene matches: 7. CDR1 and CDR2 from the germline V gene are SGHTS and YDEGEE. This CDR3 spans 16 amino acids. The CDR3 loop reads CASSLWWTGSTGELFF. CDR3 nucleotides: TGTGCCAGCAGCTTGTGGTGGACAGGGTCGACCGGGGAGCTGTTTTTT.

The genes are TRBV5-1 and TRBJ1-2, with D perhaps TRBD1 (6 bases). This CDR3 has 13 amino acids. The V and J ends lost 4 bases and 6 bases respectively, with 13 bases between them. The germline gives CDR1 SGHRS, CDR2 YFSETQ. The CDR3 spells CASSPDSLDGYTF. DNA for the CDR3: TGCGCCAGCAGCCCGGACAGTTTGGATGGCTACACCTTC.

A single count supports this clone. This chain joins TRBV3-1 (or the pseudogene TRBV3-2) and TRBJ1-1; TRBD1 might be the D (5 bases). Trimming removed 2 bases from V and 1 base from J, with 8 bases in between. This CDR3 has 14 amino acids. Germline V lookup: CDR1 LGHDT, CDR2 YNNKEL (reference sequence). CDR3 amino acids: CASSQRTGNTEAFF. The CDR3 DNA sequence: TGTGCCAGCAGCCAAAGAACAGGGAACACTGAAGCTTTCTTT.

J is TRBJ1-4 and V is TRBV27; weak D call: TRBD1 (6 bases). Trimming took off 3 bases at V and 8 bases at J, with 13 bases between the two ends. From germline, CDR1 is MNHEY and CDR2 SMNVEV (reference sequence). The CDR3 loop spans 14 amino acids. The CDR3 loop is CASSFGTKGEKLFF. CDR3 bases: TGTGCCAGCAGTTTCGGGACAAAGGGAGAAAAACTGTTTTTT.

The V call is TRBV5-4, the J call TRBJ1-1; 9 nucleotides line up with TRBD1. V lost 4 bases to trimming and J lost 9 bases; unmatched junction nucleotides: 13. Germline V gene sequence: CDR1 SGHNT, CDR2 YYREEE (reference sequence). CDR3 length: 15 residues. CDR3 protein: CASSIRDRAEKKAFF. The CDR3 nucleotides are TGTGCCAGCAGCATCCGGGACAGGGCAGAAAAAAAAGCTTTCTTT.

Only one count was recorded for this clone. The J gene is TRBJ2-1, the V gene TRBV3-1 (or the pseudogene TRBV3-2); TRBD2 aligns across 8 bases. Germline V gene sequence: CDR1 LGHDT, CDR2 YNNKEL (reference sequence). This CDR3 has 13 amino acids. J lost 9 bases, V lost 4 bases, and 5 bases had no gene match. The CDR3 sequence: CASSPGGGVEQFF. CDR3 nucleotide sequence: TGTGCCAGCAGCCCGGGGGGGGGAGTTGAGCAGTTCTTC.

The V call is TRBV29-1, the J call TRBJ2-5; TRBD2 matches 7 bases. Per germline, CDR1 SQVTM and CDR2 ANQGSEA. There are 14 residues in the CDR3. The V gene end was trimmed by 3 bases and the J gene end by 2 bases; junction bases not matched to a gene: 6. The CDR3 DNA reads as TGCAGCGTTGAGGGGCTAGCGGAACAAGAGACCCAGTACTTC. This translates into CSVEGLAEQETQYF. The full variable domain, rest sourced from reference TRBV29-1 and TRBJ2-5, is SAVISQKPSRDICQRGTSLTIQCQVDSQVTMMFWYRQQPGQSLTLIATANQGSEATYESGFVIDKFPISRPNLTFSTLTVSNMSPEDSSIYLCSVEGLAEQETQYFGPGTRLLVL.

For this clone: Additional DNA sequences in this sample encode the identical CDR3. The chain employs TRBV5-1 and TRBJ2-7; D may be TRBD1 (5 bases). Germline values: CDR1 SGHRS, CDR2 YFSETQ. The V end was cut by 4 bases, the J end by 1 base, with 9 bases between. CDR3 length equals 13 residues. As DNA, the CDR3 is TGCGCCAGCAGCACCACAGGTTCCTACGAGCAGTACTTC. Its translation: CASSTTGSYEQYF.

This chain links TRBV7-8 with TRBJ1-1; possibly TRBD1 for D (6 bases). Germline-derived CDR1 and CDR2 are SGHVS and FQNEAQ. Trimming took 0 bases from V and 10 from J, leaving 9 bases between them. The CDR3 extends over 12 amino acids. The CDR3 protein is CASSLAAQGAFF. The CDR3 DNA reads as TGTGCCAGCAGCTTAGCTGCACAGGGAGCTTTCTTT. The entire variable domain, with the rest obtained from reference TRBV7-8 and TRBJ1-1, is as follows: GAGVSQSPRYKVAKRGQDVALRCDPISGHVSLFWYQQALGQGPEFLTYFQNEAQLDKSGLPSDRFFAERPEGSVSTLKIQRTQQEDSAVYLCASSLAAQGAFFGQGTRLTVV.

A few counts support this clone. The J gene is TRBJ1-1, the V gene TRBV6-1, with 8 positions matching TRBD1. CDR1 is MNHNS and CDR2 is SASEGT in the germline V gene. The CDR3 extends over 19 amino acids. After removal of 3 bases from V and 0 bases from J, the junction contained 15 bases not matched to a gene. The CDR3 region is CASSDAGGLPFRMNTEAFF. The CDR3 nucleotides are TGTGCCAGCAGTGATGCAGGGGGCCTCCCCTTCCGAATGAACACTGAAGCTTTCTTT.

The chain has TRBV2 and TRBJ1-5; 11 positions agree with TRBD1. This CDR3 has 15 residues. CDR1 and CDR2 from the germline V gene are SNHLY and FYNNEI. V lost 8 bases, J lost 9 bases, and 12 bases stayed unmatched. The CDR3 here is CASGDSGQGVGPQHF. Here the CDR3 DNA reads TGTGCCAGCGGAGACTCGGGACAGGGGGTCGGGCCCCAGCATTTT. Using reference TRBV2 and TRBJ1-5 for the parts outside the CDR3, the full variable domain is EPEVTQTPSHQVTQMGQEVILRCVPISNHLYFYWYRQILGQKVEFLVSFYNNEISEKSEIFDDQFSVERPDGSNFTLKIRSTKLEDSAMYFCASGDSGQGVGPQHFGDGTRLSIL.

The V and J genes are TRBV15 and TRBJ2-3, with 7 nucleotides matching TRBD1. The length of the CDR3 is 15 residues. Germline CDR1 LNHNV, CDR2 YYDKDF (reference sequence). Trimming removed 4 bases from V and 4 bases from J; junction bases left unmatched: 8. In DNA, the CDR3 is TGTGCCACCAGCACCAGGGTGACAGGGTCAGATACGCAGTATTTT. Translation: CATSTRVTGSDTQYF.

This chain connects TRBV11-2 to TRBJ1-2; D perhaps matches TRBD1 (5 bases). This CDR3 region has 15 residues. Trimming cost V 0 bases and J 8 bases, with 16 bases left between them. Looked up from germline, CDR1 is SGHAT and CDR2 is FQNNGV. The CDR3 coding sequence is TGTGCCAGCAGCTTAGATCGCTCGACGGGGGGAGGCTACACCTTC. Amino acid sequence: CASSLDRSTGGGYTF.

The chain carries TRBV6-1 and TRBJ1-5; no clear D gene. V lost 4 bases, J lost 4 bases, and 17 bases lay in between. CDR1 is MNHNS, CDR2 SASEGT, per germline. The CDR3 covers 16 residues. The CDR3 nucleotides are TGTGCCAGCAGTGGGACCTTAACCGGGGAGAATCAGCCCCAGCATTTT. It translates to CASSGTLTGENQPQHF.

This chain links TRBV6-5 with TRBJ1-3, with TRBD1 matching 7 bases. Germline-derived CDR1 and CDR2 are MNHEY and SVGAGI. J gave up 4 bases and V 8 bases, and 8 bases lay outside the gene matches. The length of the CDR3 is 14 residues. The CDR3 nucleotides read TGTGCCAGCGGCATACAGGGGTTAGGAAACACCATATATTTT. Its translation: CASGIQGLGNTIYF.

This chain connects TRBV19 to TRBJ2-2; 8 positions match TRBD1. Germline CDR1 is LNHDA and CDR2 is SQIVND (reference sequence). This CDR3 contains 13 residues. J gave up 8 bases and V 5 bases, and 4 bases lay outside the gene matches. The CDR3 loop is CASSLTGEGELFF. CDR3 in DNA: TGTGCCAGTAGTTTGACAGGGGAAGGGGAGCTGTTTTTT.

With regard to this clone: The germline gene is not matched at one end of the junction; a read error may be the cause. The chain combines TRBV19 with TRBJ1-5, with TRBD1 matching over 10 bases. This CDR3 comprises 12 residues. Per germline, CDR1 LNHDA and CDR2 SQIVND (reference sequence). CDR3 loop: CASKPRQGACSF. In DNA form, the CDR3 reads TGTGCCAGTAAGCCAAGACAGGGGGCTTGTAGTTTT.

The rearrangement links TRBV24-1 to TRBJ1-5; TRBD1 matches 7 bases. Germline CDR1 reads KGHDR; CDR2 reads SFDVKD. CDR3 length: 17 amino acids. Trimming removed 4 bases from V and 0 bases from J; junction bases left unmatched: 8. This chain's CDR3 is CATSENQGDFSNQPQHF. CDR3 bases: TGTGCCACCAGTGAGAACCAGGGGGATTTTAGCAATCAGCCCCAGCATTTT.